Below are 7 T cell receptor beta chains sequenced from a single sample in a study of blood T cell repertoires in COVID-19. The assay was immunoSEQ multiplex PCR, and TCRdb's table has in-frame clones only and misses some. The repertoire holds about 180,000 clones, with more than 70% as singletons. The specimen was peripheral blood. The receptors were gathered from a man aged 50-59 years with active or convalescent COVID-19.

The chain uses TRBV7-8 and TRBJ1-1; perhaps TRBD1 as D (6 bases). The germline V and J ends were trimmed by 5 bases and 1 base, with 11 bases remaining between them. The V gene's germline CDR1 is SGHVS and CDR2 FQNEAQ. The CDR3 covers 14 residues. The CDR3 DNA reads as TGTGCCAGCAGCCACCAGACAGGGAACACTGAAGCTTTCTTT. This gives the protein CASSHQTGNTEAFF.

This chain connects TRBV7-2 to TRBJ2-2; maybe TRBD2 (5 bases). Per the germline V gene, CDR1 is SGHTA and CDR2 is FQGNSA. The CDR3 has 14 residues. Deletions cut 0 bases from V and 5 bases from J, with 7 bases between. CDR3 sequence reads: CASSLAGGTGELFF. CDR3 coding DNA: TGTGCCAGCAGCTTAGCGGGCGGGACCGGGGAGCTGTTTTTT.

The chain is built from TRBV6-2 or TRBV6-3 and TRBJ2-5, with D perhaps matching TRBD2 (5 bases). The CDR3 is 15 amino acids. The germline gives CDR1 MNHEY, CDR2 SVGEGT. Trimming pared 6 bases from V and 8 bases from J, leaving 22 bases between. The CDR3 DNA reads TGTGCCAGCAGCCCAGAGCTTTTAGCGCGACATACCCAGTACTTC. It codes for CASSPELLARHTQYF.

The V gene is TRBV7-9, the J gene TRBJ1-1, with TRBD1 matching 10 bases. Trimming cost V 5 bases and J 8 bases; bases outside gene matches: 17. The CDR3 runs 17 residues. Germline CDR1 SEHNR, CDR2 FQNEAQ (reference sequence). As DNA, the CDR3 is TGTGCCAGCAGCCAGGGAGGGGGACAGGGGCTACCAGTGGAAGCTTTCTTT. It specifies CASSQGGGQGLPVEAFF.

This CDR3 is CASSVGGTLNEQFF. The CDR3 bases are TGTGCCAGCAGCGTAGGTGGGACTCTCAATGAGCAGTTCTTC. This chain connects TRBV9 to TRBJ2-1, with a tentative D call TRBD2 (6 bases). The length of the CDR3 is 14 residues. V was shortened by 0 bases and J by 6 bases, with 10 bases between the two germline ends. The germline V gene encodes CDR1 SGDLS and CDR2 YYNGEE. Full variable domain (remainder filled in from reference TRBV9 and TRBJ2-1): DSGVTQTPKHLITATGQRVTLRCSPRSGDLSVYWYQQSLDQGLQFLIQYYNGEERAKGNILERFSAQQFPDLHSELNLSSLELGDSALYFCASSVGGTLNEQFFGPGTRLTVL.

This chain uses TRBV7-6 with TRBJ2-5, with 8 bases aligning to TRBD2. CDR1 and CDR2 (germline): SGHVS, FNYEAQ. CDR3 length: 18 residues. V shed 1 base and J 2 bases; nucleotides not matched to a gene: 12. CDR3: CASSLEGIGRAVQETQYF. The CDR3 coding sequence is TGTGCCAGCAGCTTAGAAGGAATCGGGAGGGCTGTTCAAGAGACCCAGTACTTC.

The chain employs TRBV6-4 and TRBJ2-1; 9 bases align to TRBD1. The length of the CDR3 is 17 residues. With V trimmed by 5 bases and J by 5 bases, 13 bases remained unmatched. Germline V gene sequence: CDR1 MRHNA, CDR2 SNTAGT. DNA of the CDR3: TGTGCCAGCAGTCCAACCGTCCGGGACAGGGCCAACAATGAGCAGTTCTTC. This codes for CASSPTVRDRANNEQFF.